The 2 T cell receptor beta chains presented below share a single source sample, sequenced in a study of CD8 T cells in Susac syndrome. Random hexamers were used to reverse transcribe an amount of about 0.45 to 1 ug RNA. Each CDR3 protein gets one entry after TCRdb re-called the immunoSEQ multiplex PCR reads with MiXCR. The sample lists some 200,000 distinct CDR3 sequences, roughly 94% occurring once. The specimen was CD8+ T cells from PBMCs. Source of these receptors: a human donor with Susac syndrome.

The chain has TRBV18 and TRBJ2-3; perhaps D is TRBD1 or TRBD2 (5 bases each). The CDR3 consists of 16 residues. Between the trimmed V and J ends, which lost 3 bases and 2 bases, there was a span of 15 bases. Germline assignment: CDR1 KGHSH and CDR2 LQKENI. CDR3 in DNA: TGTGCCAGCTCACCGCAAACAGGACTTTACACAGATACGCAGTATTTT. Its translation: CASSPQTGLYTDTQYF.

The chain has TRBV7-9 and TRBJ2-1, with a weak D call TRBD2 (5 bases). This CDR3 has 13 amino acids. V lost 5 bases and J lost 9, with 14 bases in between. Per the germline V gene, CDR1 is SEHNR and CDR2 is FQNEAQ (reference sequence). In DNA, the CDR3 is TGTGCCAGCAGCCCTTTAGCGCGGCGTGAGCAGTTCTTC. Its protein is CASSPLARREQFF.